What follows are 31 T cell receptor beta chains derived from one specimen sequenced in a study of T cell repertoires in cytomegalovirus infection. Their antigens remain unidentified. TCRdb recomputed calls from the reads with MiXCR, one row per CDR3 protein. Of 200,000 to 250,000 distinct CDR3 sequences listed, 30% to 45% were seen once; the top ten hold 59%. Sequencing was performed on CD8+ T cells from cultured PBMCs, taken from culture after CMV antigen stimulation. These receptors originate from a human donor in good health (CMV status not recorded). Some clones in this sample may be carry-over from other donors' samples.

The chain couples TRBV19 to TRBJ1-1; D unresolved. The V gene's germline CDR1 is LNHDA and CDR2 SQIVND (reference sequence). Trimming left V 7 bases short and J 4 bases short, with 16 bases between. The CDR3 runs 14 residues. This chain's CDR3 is CASTTFEGSTEAFF. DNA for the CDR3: TGTGCCAGTACTACCTTTGAAGGTAGCACTGAAGCTTTCTTT.

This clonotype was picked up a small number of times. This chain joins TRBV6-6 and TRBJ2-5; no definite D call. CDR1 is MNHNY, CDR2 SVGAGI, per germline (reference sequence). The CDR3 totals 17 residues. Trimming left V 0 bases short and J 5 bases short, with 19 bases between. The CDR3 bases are TGTGCCAGCAGTTACTCGCCTGGGCCCTTCAGAGTGGAGACCCAGTACTTC. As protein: CASSYSPGPFRVETQYF.

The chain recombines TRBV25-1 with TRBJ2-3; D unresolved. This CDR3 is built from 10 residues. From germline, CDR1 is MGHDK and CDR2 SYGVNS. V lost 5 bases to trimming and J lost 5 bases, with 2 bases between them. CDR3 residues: CASSRDTQYF. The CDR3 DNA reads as TGTGCCAGCAGTCGAGATACGCAGTATTTT.

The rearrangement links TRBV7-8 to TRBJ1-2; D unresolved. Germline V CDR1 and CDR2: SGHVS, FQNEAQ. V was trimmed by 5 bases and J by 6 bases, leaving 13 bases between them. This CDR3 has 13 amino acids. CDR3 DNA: TGTGCCAGCAGCCCTGGACTTGGCGATGGCTACACCTTC. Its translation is CASSPGLGDGYTF.

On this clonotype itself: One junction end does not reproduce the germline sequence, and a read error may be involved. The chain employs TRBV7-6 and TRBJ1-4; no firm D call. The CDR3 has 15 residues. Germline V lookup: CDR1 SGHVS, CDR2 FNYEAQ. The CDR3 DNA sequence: TGTGCCAGGAGCTTAGAGCCCGCAACTAATGAAAAACTTTTTTTT. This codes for CARSLEPATNEKLFF.

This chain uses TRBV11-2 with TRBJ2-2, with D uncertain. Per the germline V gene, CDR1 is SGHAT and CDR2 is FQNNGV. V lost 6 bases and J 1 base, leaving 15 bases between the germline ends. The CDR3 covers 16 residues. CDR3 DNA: TGTGCCAGCAGGCCGGCGGTAGGGTTGAACACCGGGGAGCTGTTTTTT. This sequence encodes CASRPAVGLNTGELFF.

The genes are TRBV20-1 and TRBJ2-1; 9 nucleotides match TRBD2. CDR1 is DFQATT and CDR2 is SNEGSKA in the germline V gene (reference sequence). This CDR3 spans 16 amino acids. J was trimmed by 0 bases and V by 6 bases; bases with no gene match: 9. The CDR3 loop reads CSAKLLAGSSYNEQFF. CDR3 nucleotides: TGCAGTGCAAAACTCCTAGCGGGAAGCTCCTACAATGAGCAGTTCTTC.

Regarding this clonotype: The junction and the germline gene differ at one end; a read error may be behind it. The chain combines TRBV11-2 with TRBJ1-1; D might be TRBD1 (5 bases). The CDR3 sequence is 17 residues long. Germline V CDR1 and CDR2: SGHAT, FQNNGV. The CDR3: CASSLVGRPTGNPEAFF. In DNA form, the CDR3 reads TGTGCCAGCAGCTTAGTGGGACGACCCACCGGGAACCCTGAAGCTTTCTTT.

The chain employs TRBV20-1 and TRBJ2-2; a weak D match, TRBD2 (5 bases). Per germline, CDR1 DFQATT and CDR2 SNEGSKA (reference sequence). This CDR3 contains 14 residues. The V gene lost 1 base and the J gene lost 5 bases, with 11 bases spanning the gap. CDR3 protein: CSARVQRDTGELFF. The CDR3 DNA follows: TGCAGTGCTAGAGTTCAACGGGATACCGGGGAGCTGTTTTTT.

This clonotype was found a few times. CDR3 amino acids: CASSLTPTDTQYF. The CDR3 DNA reads as TGTGCCAGCAGTTTAACTCCCACAGATACGCAGTATTTT. The chain joins TRBV27 to TRBJ2-3, with D unresolved. The germline CDR1 and CDR2 sequences are MNHEY and SMNVEV (reference sequence). Trimming stripped 2 bases from V and 2 bases from J, with 5 bases between. This CDR3 spans 13 amino acids.

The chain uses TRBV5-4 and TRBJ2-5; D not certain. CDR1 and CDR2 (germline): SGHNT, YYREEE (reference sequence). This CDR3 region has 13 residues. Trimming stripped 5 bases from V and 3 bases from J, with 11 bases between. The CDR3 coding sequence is TGTGCCAGCAGGCCACAGCAAGAAGAGACCCAGTACTTC. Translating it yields CASRPQQEETQYF.

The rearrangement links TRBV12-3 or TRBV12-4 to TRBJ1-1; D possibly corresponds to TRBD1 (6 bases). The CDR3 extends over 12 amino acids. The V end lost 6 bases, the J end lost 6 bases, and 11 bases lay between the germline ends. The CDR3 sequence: CASRTGYPEAFF. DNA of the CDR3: TGTGCCAGCAGAACAGGGTACCCTGAAGCTTTCTTT.

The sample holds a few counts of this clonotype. The CDR3 DNA sequence: TGTGCCAGCCTATCGCCTTTCTCCTACGAGCAGTACTTC. Amino acid sequence: CASLSPFSYEQYF. This chain joins TRBV27 and TRBJ2-7; D unclear. The CDR3 is 13 amino acids. Trimming took 8 bases from V and 0 from J, leaving 11 bases between them. Germline V lookup: CDR1 MNHEY, CDR2 SMNVEV (reference sequence).

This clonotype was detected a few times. The DNA for the CDR3 is TGTGCCAGCAGCCGACCTATCCGGGACCTCGAGAACACCGGGGAGCTGTTTTTT. Translated: CASSRPIRDLENTGELFF. The chain couples TRBV28 to TRBJ2-2; D is tentatively TRBD1 or TRBD2 (5 bases each). Germline loops: CDR1 MDHEN, CDR2 SYDVKM. The CDR3 is 18 amino acids. V was clipped by 6 bases and J by 1 base, with 21 bases between them.

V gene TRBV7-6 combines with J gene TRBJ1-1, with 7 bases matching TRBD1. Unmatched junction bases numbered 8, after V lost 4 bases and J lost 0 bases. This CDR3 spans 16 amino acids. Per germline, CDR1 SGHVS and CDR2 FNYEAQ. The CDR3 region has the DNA TGTGCCAGCAGCTCCAGGACAGGAATCGTGAACACTGAAGCTTTCTTT. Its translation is CASSSRTGIVNTEAFF.

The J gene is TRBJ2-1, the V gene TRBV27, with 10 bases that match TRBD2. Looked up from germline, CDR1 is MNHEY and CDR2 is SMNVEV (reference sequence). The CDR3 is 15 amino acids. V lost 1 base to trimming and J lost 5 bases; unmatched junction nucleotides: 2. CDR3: CASSLLAGGNNEQFF. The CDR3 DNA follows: TGTGCCAGCAGTTTATTAGCGGGAGGAAACAATGAGCAGTTCTTC.

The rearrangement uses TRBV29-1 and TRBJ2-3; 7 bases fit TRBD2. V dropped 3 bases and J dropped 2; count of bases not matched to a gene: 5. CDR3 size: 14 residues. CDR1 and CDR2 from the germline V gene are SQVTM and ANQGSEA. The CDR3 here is CSVEGDYDTDTQYF. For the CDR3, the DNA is TGCAGCGTTGAGGGGGACTACGACACAGATACGCAGTATTTT.

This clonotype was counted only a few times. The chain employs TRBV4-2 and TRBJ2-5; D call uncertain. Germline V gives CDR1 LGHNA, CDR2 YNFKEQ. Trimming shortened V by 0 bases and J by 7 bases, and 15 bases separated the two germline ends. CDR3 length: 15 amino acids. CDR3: CASSQDPGPSGTQYF. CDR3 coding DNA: TGTGCCAGCAGCCAAGATCCGGGTCCTAGTGGGACCCAGTACTTC.

The CDR3 spells CASSSYRGMDRYTF. CDR3 DNA sequence: TGTGCCAGCAGCTCCTACAGGGGGATGGATCGCTACACCTTC. This chain uses TRBV7-9 with TRBJ1-2; 8 bases fit TRBD1. CDR1 is SEHNR, CDR2 FQNEAQ, per germline (reference sequence). V shed 4 bases and J 9 bases; nucleotides not matched to a gene: 10. The CDR3 contains 14 residues.

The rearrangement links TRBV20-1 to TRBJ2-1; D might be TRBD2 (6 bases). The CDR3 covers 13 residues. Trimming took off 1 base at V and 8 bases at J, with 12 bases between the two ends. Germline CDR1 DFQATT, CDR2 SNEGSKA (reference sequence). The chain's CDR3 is CSARVTSFYEQFF. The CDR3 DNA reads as TGCAGTGCTAGAGTCACTAGCTTCTATGAGCAGTTCTTC.

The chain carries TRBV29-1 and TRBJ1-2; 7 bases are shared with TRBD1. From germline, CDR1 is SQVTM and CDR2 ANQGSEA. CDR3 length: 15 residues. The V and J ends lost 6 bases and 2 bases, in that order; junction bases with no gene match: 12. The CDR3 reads CSVGLNRGPNYGYTF. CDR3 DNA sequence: TGCAGCGTAGGGTTAAACAGGGGCCCCAACTATGGCTACACCTTC.

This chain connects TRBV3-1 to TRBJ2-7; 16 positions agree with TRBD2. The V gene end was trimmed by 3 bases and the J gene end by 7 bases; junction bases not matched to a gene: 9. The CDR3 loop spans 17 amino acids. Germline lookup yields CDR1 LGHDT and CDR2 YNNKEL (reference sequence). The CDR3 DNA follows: TGTGCCAGCAGCCACGGGACTAGCGGGAGGGCCTCGTGGGAGCAGTACTTC. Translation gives CASSHGTSGRASWEQYF.

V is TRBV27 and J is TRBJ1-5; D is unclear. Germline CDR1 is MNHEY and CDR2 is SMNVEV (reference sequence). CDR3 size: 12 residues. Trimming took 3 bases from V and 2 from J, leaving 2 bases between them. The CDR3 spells CASSFGNQPQHF. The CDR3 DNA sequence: TGTGCCAGCAGTTTTGGCAATCAGCCCCAGCATTTT.

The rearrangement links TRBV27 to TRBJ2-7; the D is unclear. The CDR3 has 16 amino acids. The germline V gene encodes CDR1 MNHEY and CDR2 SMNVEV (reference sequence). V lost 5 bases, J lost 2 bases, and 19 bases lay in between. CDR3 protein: CASSPISFTTPYEQYF. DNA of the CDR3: TGTGCCAGCAGTCCAATCTCGTTTACCACTCCCTACGAGCAGTACTTC.

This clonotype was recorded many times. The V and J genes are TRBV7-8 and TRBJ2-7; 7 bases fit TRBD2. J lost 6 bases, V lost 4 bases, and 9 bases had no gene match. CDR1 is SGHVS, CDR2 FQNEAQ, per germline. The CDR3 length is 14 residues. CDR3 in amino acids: CASSSGGSESEQYF. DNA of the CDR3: TGTGCCAGCAGCTCCGGCGGGAGTGAGAGCGAGCAGTACTTC.

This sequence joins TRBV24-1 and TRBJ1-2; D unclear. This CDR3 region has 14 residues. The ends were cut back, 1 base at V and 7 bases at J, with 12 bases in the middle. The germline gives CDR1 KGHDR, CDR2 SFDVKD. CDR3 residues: CATSDLVHPPGYTF. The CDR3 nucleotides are TGTGCCACCAGTGATTTAGTACATCCCCCTGGCTACACCTTC.

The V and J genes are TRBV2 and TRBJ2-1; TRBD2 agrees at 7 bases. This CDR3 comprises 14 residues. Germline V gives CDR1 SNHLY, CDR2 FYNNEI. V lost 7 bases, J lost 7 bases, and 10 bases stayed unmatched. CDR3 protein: CASKQAGAGNEQFF. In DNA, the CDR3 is TGTGCCAGCAAGCAGGCGGGAGCAGGAAATGAGCAGTTCTTC.

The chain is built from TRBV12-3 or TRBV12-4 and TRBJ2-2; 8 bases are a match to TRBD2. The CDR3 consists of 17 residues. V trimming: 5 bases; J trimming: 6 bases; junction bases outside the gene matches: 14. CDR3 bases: TGTGCCAGCAGTCCTGAGCGGGAGTCAGGTTTGGCCGGGGAGCTGTTTTTT. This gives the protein CASSPERESGLAGELFF.

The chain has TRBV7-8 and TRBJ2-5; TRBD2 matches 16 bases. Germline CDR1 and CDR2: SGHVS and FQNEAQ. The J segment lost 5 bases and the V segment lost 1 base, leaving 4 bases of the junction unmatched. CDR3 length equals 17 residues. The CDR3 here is CASSLGRGLAGGETQYF. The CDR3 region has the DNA TGTGCCAGCAGCTTAGGGAGGGGACTAGCGGGAGGGGAGACCCAGTACTTC.

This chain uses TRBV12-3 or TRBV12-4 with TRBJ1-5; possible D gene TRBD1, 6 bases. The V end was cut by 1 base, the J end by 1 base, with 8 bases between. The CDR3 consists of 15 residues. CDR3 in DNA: TGTGCCAGCAGTTTAGGGGGGCAGAGCAATCAGCCCCAGCATTTT. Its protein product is CASSLGGQSNQPQHF.

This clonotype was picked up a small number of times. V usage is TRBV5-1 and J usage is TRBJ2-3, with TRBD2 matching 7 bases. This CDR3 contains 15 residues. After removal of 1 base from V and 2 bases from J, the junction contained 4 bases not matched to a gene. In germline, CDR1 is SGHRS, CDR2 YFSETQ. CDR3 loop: CASSLNGRYTDTQYF. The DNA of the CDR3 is TGCGCCAGCAGCTTGAACGGGAGGTACACAGATACGCAGTATTTT.